Reported below is one TCR beta chain. Antigen: not known. With V trimmed by 2 bases and J by 4 bases, 10 bases remained unmatched. Germline CDR1 is LGHNA and CDR2 is YNFKEQ. The CDR3 loop spans 16 amino acids. TCRdb independently ran MiXCR on the RT-PCR reads; one entry per CDR3 protein. The repertoire includes 550,000 to 600,000 distinct CDR3 sequences, about 12% of them detected once, and 10% to 13% sits in the top ten. The data originate from a study of response to subunit inactivated influenza vaccine. Study results and limitations: Researchers suggested that each seasonal influenza vaccination recruits few new T cells.

The chain has TRBV4-2 and TRBJ1-1; 7 positions match TRBD1. The origin of this receptor is a man between 50 and 59 years old who received an inactivated influenza vaccine. This sample comprised PBMCs from blood, obtained on the day of vaccination. CDR3 sequence reads: CASSQRQGRTGTEAFF. The CDR3 nucleotides are TGTGCCAGCAGCCAAAGACAGGGCCGGACGGGCACTGAAGCTTTCTTT.